A single sample is the source of the 6 T cell receptor beta chains below, sequenced in a study of cytomegalovirus exposure and HLA in healthy donors. Primers: 60 Vbeta forward and 13 Jbeta reverse. This table comes from immunoSEQ multiplex PCR, and its TCRdb copy is limited to in-frame clones, with some not included. The sample lists some 90,000 clones; roughly 72% were seen once. Sequences were obtained from PBMCs. The origin of the receptors is a man under 40 in good health and CMV-seropositive.

The rearrangement joins TRBV5-1 to TRBJ2-1; 11 bases line up with TRBD2. The V segment lost 4 bases and the J segment 4 bases; nucleotides outside the gene matches: 4. There are 15 residues in the CDR3. Germline CDR1 reads SGHRS; CDR2 reads YFSETQ. CDR3 loop: CASSPLAGGYNEQFF. Written as DNA, the CDR3 is TGCGCCAGCAGCCCCCTAGCGGGGGGATACAATGAGCAGTTCTTC.

This clone appeared a few times. The J gene is TRBJ2-1, the V gene TRBV28; TRBD1 agrees at 9 bases. The CDR3 is 15 amino acids. Germline assignment: CDR1 MDHEN and CDR2 SYDVKM. V was clipped by 7 bases and J by 6 bases; unmatched bases: 10. The DNA of the CDR3 is TGTGCCAGCACAGGACAGGGGAAATTCGGCAATGAGCAGTTCTTC. Translated, it gives CASTGQGKFGNEQFF.

The rearrangement joins TRBV10-3 to TRBJ2-5, with D hard to call. This CDR3 has 12 residues. Trimming pared 2 bases from V and 5 bases from J, leaving 6 bases between. Germline CDR1 is ENHRY and CDR2 is SYGVKD. The CDR3 region has the DNA TGTGCCATCAGTGAGATAGAGGAGACCCAGTACTTC. Its translation is CAISEIEETQYF.

The chain joins TRBV30 to TRBJ2-7; 7 bases fit TRBD1. The V and J ends lost 8 bases and 1 base, in that order; junction bases with no gene match: 11. Germline loops: CDR1 GTSNPN, CDR2 SVGIG (reference sequence). The CDR3 length is 14 residues. For the CDR3, the DNA is TGTGCCGGCCTCCGGAGACAGGGATCCTACGAGCAGTACTTC. It encodes CAGLRRQGSYEQYF.

V is TRBV7-8 and J is TRBJ2-3; D unclear. Germline V gene sequence: CDR1 SGHVS, CDR2 FQNEAQ. The CDR3 sequence is 15 residues long. Trimming removed 5 bases at V and 2 bases at J, with 14 bases between. The CDR3 loop is CASSPQSFSTDTQYF. The CDR3 region has the DNA TGTGCCAGCAGCCCCCAGTCGTTCTCCACAGATACGCAGTATTTT.

This chain links TRBV18 with TRBJ2-1; TRBD2 matches 13 bases. The CDR3 sequence is 16 residues long. The junction had 2 bases not matched to a gene; V was cut back by 3 bases and J by 3 bases. Per germline, CDR1 KGHSH and CDR2 LQKENI. The CDR3 bases are TGTGCCAGCTCACCCCGGACTAGCGGGAGCTACAATGAGCAGTTCTTC. Protein product: CASSPRTSGSYNEQFF.